The 32 T cell receptor beta chains reported below all come from one sample, sequenced in a study of cytomegalovirus exposure and HLA in healthy donors. PCR employed 60 Vbeta and 13 Jbeta primers. Generated by immunoSEQ multiplex PCR, the TCRdb table keeps only in-frame clones and is missing some. The sample lists about 140,000 clones, approximately 84% seen once, with approximately 2% in the top ten. What was sequenced was PBMCs. These receptors were collected from a woman aged 40 to 50 in good health and CMV-seronegative.

The chain recombines TRBV10-1 with TRBJ2-3; the D gene is possibly TRBD2 (5 bases). V gave up 0 bases and J gave up 3 bases, with 10 bases separating them. CDR1 is WNHNN, CDR2 SYGVQD, per germline (reference sequence). The CDR3 covers 15 residues. DNA of the CDR3: TGCGCCAGCAGTGAGTCTGGACTGGATACAGATACGCAGTATTTT. Its translation: CASSESGLDTDTQYF.

The chain is built from TRBV5-1 and TRBJ2-3, with 10 bases fitting TRBD2. Germline CDR1 is SGHRS and CDR2 is YFSETQ. Trimming removed 7 bases from V and 0 bases from J; junction bases left unmatched: 14. The CDR3 covers 18 residues. CDR3 amino acids: CASHYGQLAGGSTDTQYF. In nucleotides, the CDR3 is TGCGCCAGCCACTACGGTCAATTAGCGGGAGGCAGCACAGATACGCAGTATTTT.

The chain combines TRBV27 with TRBJ2-5; tentatively, D is TRBD2 (6 bases). V lost 4 bases to trimming and J lost 2 bases, with 14 bases between them. The germline gives CDR1 MNHEY, CDR2 SMNVEV (reference sequence). The CDR3 consists of 15 residues. The CDR3 nucleotides read TGTGCCAGCAGTTCTTTTAGGGACTTACAAGAGACCCAGTACTTC. Translated: CASSSFRDLQETQYF.

CDR3 sequence reads: CARSLVRGSQNTEAFF. DNA of the CDR3: TGTGCCAGAAGCTTGGTCAGGGGGTCCCAGAACACTGAAGCTTTCTTT. The chain carries TRBV5-3 and TRBJ1-1; 7 nucleotides agree with TRBD1. TRBV5-3 is reported as an ORF; its role is uncertain. The CDR3 has 16 amino acids. J was trimmed by 1 base and V by 0 bases; bases with no gene match: 6.

This sequence joins TRBV4-1 and TRBJ2-7; possible D gene TRBD1, 6 bases. Germline V lookup: CDR1 MGHRA, CDR2 YSYEKL. The CDR3 runs to 18 residues. Trimming shortened V by 2 bases and J by 0 bases, and 20 bases separated the two germline ends. In DNA, the CDR3 is TGCGCCAGCAGCCAAAATCCTATACAGGGAAAAGGCTCCTACGAGCAGTACTTC. It is translated as CASSQNPIQGKGSYEQYF.

The rearrangement uses TRBV6-5 and TRBJ1-2; TRBD1 aligns across 8 bases. This CDR3 comprises 14 residues. With V trimmed by 6 bases and J by 4 bases, 7 bases remained unmatched. Germline V gene data show CDR1 as MNHEY and CDR2 as SVGAGI. CDR3 loop: CASRAGDRTYGYTF. DNA of the CDR3: TGTGCCAGCAGGGCGGGGGACAGGACCTATGGCTACACCTTC.

The rearrangement uses TRBV28 and TRBJ2-7, with 8 bases matching TRBD1. Germline V gene sequence: CDR1 MDHEN, CDR2 SYDVKM. V was pared by 2 bases and J by 7 bases, with 7 bases of the junction left unmatched. The CDR3 is 14 amino acids. Here the CDR3 reads CASSLTGQDWEQYF. Written as DNA, the CDR3 is TGTGCCAGCAGTTTAACGGGACAGGACTGGGAGCAGTACTTC. The whole variable domain, filled in from reference TRBV28 and TRBJ2-7, reads DVKVTQSSRYLVKRTGEKVFLECVQDMDHENMFWYRQDPGLGLRLIYFSYDVKMKEKGDIPEGYSVSREKKERFSLILESASTNQTSMYLCASSLTGQDWEQYFGPGTRLTVT.

The rearrangement joins TRBV5-1 to TRBJ1-4, with 9 bases aligning to TRBD1. The germline V gene encodes CDR1 SGHRS and CDR2 YFSETQ. Trimming at V came to 4 bases and at J to 8 bases, leaving 6 bases not matched to a gene. This CDR3 contains 14 residues. The CDR3 DNA reads as TGCGCCAGCAGCCCGGACAGGGGAGACGAAAAACTGTTTTTT. Protein sequence: CASSPDRGDEKLFF.

The chain has TRBV11-2 and TRBJ1-6; D not resolved. Germline CDR1 and CDR2: SGHAT and FQNNGV. The CDR3 contains 16 residues. V dropped 1 base and J dropped 10 bases, with 17 bases sitting between them. The CDR3 DNA reads as TGTGCCAGCAGCTTAGTGGTCAACGGGTTTGGGTCACCCCTCCACTTT. As protein: CASSLVVNGFGSPLHF.

The rearrangement joins TRBV28 to TRBJ1-2, with 10 nucleotides matching TRBD1. This CDR3 comprises 16 residues. J was trimmed by 5 bases and V by 6 bases; bases with no gene match: 12. Per germline, CDR1 MDHEN and CDR2 SYDVKM. CDR3: CASSSTQGTGAYGYTF. The CDR3 DNA is TGTGCCAGCAGCTCCACCCAAGGGACAGGGGCATATGGCTACACCTTC.

This chain connects TRBV27 to TRBJ2-3; weak D call: TRBD2 (5 bases). The V gene lost 2 bases and the J gene lost 1 base, with 16 bases spanning the gap. The germline gives CDR1 MNHEY, CDR2 SMNVEV (reference sequence). The CDR3 is 17 amino acids. The CDR3 reads CASSLEAPGAGTDTQYF. CDR3 DNA sequence: TGTGCCAGCAGTTTAGAGGCTCCTGGAGCGGGCACAGATACGCAGTATTTT.

This chain connects TRBV27 to TRBJ2-7; 7 bases map to TRBD1. J lost 4 bases, V lost 3 bases, and 3 bases had no gene match. Germline CDR1 is MNHEY and CDR2 is SMNVEV (reference sequence). The CDR3 is 13 amino acids. CDR3 protein: CASSFVGQYEQYF. The DNA of the CDR3 is TGTGCCAGCAGTTTCGTGGGACAGTACGAGCAGTACTTC.

The genes are TRBV7-9 and TRBJ1-6, with D uncertain. CDR1 SEHNR and CDR2 FQNEAQ come from the germline V gene (reference sequence). Between the trimmed V and J ends, which lost 5 bases and 0 bases, there was a span of 5 bases. The CDR3 spans 14 residues. CDR3 region: CASSLSSYNSPLHF. In nucleotides, the CDR3 is TGTGCCAGCAGCCTAAGCTCCTATAATTCACCCCTCCACTTT.

The chain links TRBV20-1 to TRBJ2-7, with TRBD2 matching 7 bases. The CDR3 length is 10 residues. The ends lost 6 bases at V and 7 bases at J; junction bases unmatched: 3. Per germline, CDR1 DFQATT and CDR2 SNEGSKA (reference sequence). The chain's CDR3 is CSAGGWEQYF. Here the CDR3 DNA reads TGCAGTGCCGGGGGGTGGGAGCAGTACTTC.

The V gene is TRBV11-2, the J gene TRBJ2-1; D unresolved. Trimming removed 3 bases at V and 7 bases at J, with 7 bases between. This CDR3 is built from 12 residues. Germline CDR1 and CDR2: SGHAT and FQNNGV. In nucleotides, the CDR3 is TGTGCCAGCAGCTTCCCTTTAAATGAGCAGTTCTTC. Protein product: CASSFPLNEQFF.

The J gene is TRBJ2-1, the V gene TRBV29-1; TRBD2 matches at 8 bases. Germline trimming cut 1 base from V and 5 bases from J; bases unmatched to any gene: 13. This CDR3 contains 17 residues. CDR1 is SQVTM, CDR2 ANQGSEA, per germline. In DNA, the CDR3 is TGCAGCGTTGAAGGGGGAAGGTGGGGACTAGGGAACAATGAGCAGTTCTTC. Protein product: CSVEGGRWGLGNNEQFF.

The V call is TRBV7-9, the J call TRBJ2-1; D call uncertain. This CDR3 comprises 14 residues. V shed 8 bases and J shed 5 bases, with 16 bases lying between them. From germline, CDR1 is SEHNR and CDR2 FQNEAQ (reference sequence). This CDR3 reads CASYNSGVHNEQFF. The CDR3 nucleotides read TGTGCCAGCTACAATTCCGGAGTTCACAATGAGCAGTTCTTC. Variable domain in full (rest from reference TRBV7-9 and TRBJ2-1): DTGVSQNPRHKITKRGQNVTFRCDPISEHNRLYWYRQTLGQGPEFLTYFQNEAQLEKSRLLSDRFSAERPKGSFSTLEIQRTEQGDSAMYLCASYNSGVHNEQFFGPGTRLTVL.

The chain couples TRBV28 to TRBJ1-5; TRBD1 might be the D (5 bases). The CDR3 is made up of 15 amino acids. The V and J ends lost 2 bases and 7 bases respectively, with 15 bases between them. Looked up from germline, CDR1 is MDHEN and CDR2 is SYDVKM. The CDR3 DNA follows: TGTGCCAGCAGTTTAGGGGGGTGGGGGAGCCAGCCCCAGCATTTT. Amino acid sequence: CASSLGGWGSQPQHF.

The V gene is TRBV10-3, the J gene TRBJ2-1, with 7 bases that match TRBD2. In germline, CDR1 is ENHRY, CDR2 SYGVKD. V shed 2 bases, J shed 6 bases, and the junction held 10 bases outside the gene matches. There are 16 residues in the CDR3. This CDR3 is CAISEGALAESNEQFF. In DNA, the CDR3 is TGTGCCATCAGTGAGGGGGCGCTAGCGGAGTCCAATGAGCAGTTCTTC.

This clone has a handful of counts. This chain joins TRBV11-1 and TRBJ2-3; TRBD2 is a possible D gene (6 bases). This CDR3 spans 13 amino acids. Germline assignment: CDR1 SGHAT and CDR2 FQDESV (reference sequence). Trimming shortened V by 1 base and J by 5 bases, and 7 bases separated the two germline ends. CDR3 nucleotides: TGTGCCAGCAGCTTAGGGGGGGAAGATACGCAGTATTTT. Translating gives CASSLGGEDTQYF.

The chain combines TRBV7-2 with TRBJ2-7; D is unresolved. Germline V lookup: CDR1 SGHTA, CDR2 FQGNSA. The ends were cut back, 1 base at V and 3 bases at J, with 13 bases in the middle. The CDR3 has 15 amino acids. CDR3 amino acids: CASSLDIRLFYEQYF. In DNA, the CDR3 is TGTGCCAGCAGCTTAGACATACGCCTTTTCTACGAGCAGTACTTC. Full variable domain (missing parts from reference TRBV7-2 and TRBJ2-7): GAGVSQSPSNKVTEKGKDVELRCDPISGHTALYWYRQSLGQGLEFLIYFQGNSAPDKSGLPSDRFSAERTGGSVSTLTIQRTQQEDSAVYLCASSLDIRLFYEQYFGPGTRLTVT.

The J gene is TRBJ1-2, the V gene TRBV9; no reliable D call. CDR1 is SGDLS and CDR2 is YYNGEE in the germline V gene. V gave up 4 bases and J gave up 5 bases, with 18 bases separating them. The CDR3 covers 15 residues. CDR3 nucleotide sequence: TGTGCCAGCAGCTTACTAATGACCGGCGGATATGGCTACACCTTC. Its translation: CASSLLMTGGYGYTF. The full variable domain, its missing parts supplied by reference TRBV9 and TRBJ1-2, is DSGVTQTPKHLITATGQRVTLRCSPRSGDLSVYWYQQSLDQGLQFLIQYYNGEERAKGNILERFSAQQFPDLHSELNLSSLELGDSALYFCASSLLMTGGYGYTFGSGTRLTVV.

The chain joins TRBV4-1 to TRBJ2-3; 13 bases match TRBD2. This CDR3 contains 16 residues. The V and J ends lost 6 bases and 0 bases, in that order; junction bases with no gene match: 3. Germline values: CDR1 MGHRA, CDR2 YSYEKL. The chain's CDR3 is CASRMGLAGSTDTQYF. The CDR3 DNA sequence: TGCGCCAGCAGAATGGGACTAGCGGGGAGCACAGATACGCAGTATTTT.

The chain employs TRBV7-9 and TRBJ2-3; 7 nucleotides align to TRBD1. This CDR3 region has 15 residues. Losses at the gene ends were 3 bases for V and 6 bases for J; bases not matched to a gene: 9. CDR1 and CDR2 (germline): SEHNR, FQNEAQ (reference sequence). The CDR3 nucleotides read TGTGCCAGCAGCTTTTCCCGGGACAGAGGGGATACGCAGTATTTT. The encoded protein is CASSFSRDRGDTQYF. The entire variable domain, with the rest obtained from reference TRBV7-9 and TRBJ2-3, is as follows: DTGVSQNPRHKITKRGQNVTFRCDPISEHNRLYWYRQTLGQGPEFLTYFQNEAQLEKSRLLSDRFSAERPKGSFSTLEIQRTEQGDSAMYLCASSFSRDRGDTQYFGPGTRLTVL.

The V call is TRBV11-2, the J call TRBJ1-4; 9 bases align to TRBD1. With 4 bases clipped from V and 5 bases from J, the junction kept 8 bases outside the gene matches. Germline V CDR1 and CDR2: SGHAT, FQNNGV. This CDR3 has 16 amino acids. The CDR3 is CASSSTSGTGNEKLFF. The DNA of the CDR3 is TGTGCCAGCAGCTCAACTTCCGGGACAGGGAATGAAAAACTGTTTTTT. Full variable domain (missing parts from reference TRBV11-2 and TRBJ1-4): EAGVAQSPRYKIIEKRQSVAFWCNPISGHATLYWYQQILGQGPKLLIQFQNNGVVDDSQLPKDRFSAERLKGVDSTLKIQPAKLEDSAVYLCASSSTSGTGNEKLFFGSGTQLSVL.

This chain links TRBV28 with TRBJ2-3, with 9 bases fitting TRBD2. Germline lookup yields CDR1 MDHEN and CDR2 SYDVKM. CDR3 length: 15 amino acids. V lost 2 bases to trimming and J lost 6 bases; unmatched junction nucleotides: 6. CDR3 in amino acids: CASSLMGLAADTQYF. The CDR3 coding sequence is TGTGCCAGCAGTTTAATGGGACTAGCTGCCGATACGCAGTATTTT.

The CDR3 reads CASSMGTSGKYEQYF. CDR3 in DNA: TGTGCCAGTAGTATGGGGACTAGCGGGAAGTACGAGCAGTACTTC. The chain links TRBV19 to TRBJ2-5; 13 nucleotides agree with TRBD2. With the DNA end fitting TRBJ2-7 better, the J assignment may be wrong. The CDR3 has 15 residues. Germline CDR1 reads LNHDA; CDR2 reads SQIVND (reference sequence).

The chain employs TRBV4-2 and TRBJ1-2; maybe TRBD1 (5 bases). The CDR3 has 15 amino acids. In germline, CDR1 is LGHNA, CDR2 YNFKEQ. Trimming took off 0 bases at V and 7 bases at J, with 15 bases between the two ends. The chain's CDR3 is CASSQDITGERGYTF. Here the CDR3 DNA reads TGTGCCAGCAGCCAAGATATCACGGGGGAGCGTGGCTACACCTTC.

The chain couples TRBV7-2 to TRBJ1-2, with TRBD1 as a possible D gene (5 bases). Germline-derived CDR1 and CDR2 are SGHTA and FQGNSA. The ends were cut back, 3 bases at V and 4 bases at J, with 9 bases in the middle. The CDR3 covers 13 residues. The CDR3 bases are TGTGCCAGCAGCTTTCCAGGGATCTATGGCTACACCTTC. It yields the protein CASSFPGIYGYTF. The full variable domain, its missing parts supplied by reference TRBV7-2 and TRBJ1-2, is GAGVSQSPSNKVTEKGKDVELRCDPISGHTALYWYRQSLGQGLEFLIYFQGNSAPDKSGLPSDRFSAERTGGSVSTLTIQRTQQEDSAVYLCASSFPGIYGYTFGSGTRLTVV.

The rearrangement joins TRBV29-1 to TRBJ1-1; D remains unclear. In germline, CDR1 is SQVTM, CDR2 ANQGSEA. Trimming stripped 7 bases from V and 3 bases from J, with 12 bases between. This CDR3 is built from 12 residues. The CDR3 bases are TGCAGCGCCTCCCCATCGGACACTGAAGCTTTCTTT. The encoded protein is CSASPSDTEAFF. The full variable domain, its missing parts supplied by reference TRBV29-1 and TRBJ1-1, is SAVISQKPSRDICQRGTSLTIQCQVDSQVTMMFWYRQQPGQSLTLIATANQGSEATYESGFVIDKFPISRPNLTFSTLTVSNMSPEDSSIYLCSASPSDTEAFFGQGTRLTVV.

The chain combines TRBV7-8 with TRBJ2-5, with TRBD1 as a possible D gene (6 bases). The length of the CDR3 is 14 residues. The V end was cut by 5 bases, the J end by 5 bases, with 15 bases between. Germline V gene sequence: CDR1 SGHVS, CDR2 FQNEAQ. The CDR3 loop is CASSPGHTGETQYF. CDR3 DNA sequence: TGTGCCAGCAGCCCGGGACACACGGGCGAGACCCAGTACTTC.

This clone was counted a single time. The V gene is TRBV10-3, the J gene TRBJ1-3; maybe TRBD1 (5 bases). The CDR3 is 13 amino acids. Germline V gene lookup returns CDR1 ENHRY and CDR2 SYGVKD. The V and J ends lost 0 bases and 14 bases respectively, with 14 bases between them. CDR3 sequence reads: CAISESDTEKLYF. The CDR3 nucleotides read TGTGCCATCAGTGAGTCGGACACCGAGAAATTATATTTT.